This T cell receptor (beta chain) was sequenced in a study of PD-L1 blockade in urothelial cancer. Study-wide background: Patients took up atezolizumab in 2014 at 1,200 mg intravenously every 3 weeks. Blood underwent analysis 3 weeks (second dose) and 6 weeks after treatment began.

Study-wide results and limits: Below-median pretreatment blood TCR clonality was associated with improved progression-free and overall survival. Stronger expansion of tumor-associated clones in blood at 3 weeks distinguished durable-benefit patients.

The germline gives CDR1 MNHEY, CDR2 SVGAGI. J lost 4 bases, V lost 6 bases, and 8 bases had no gene match. CDR3 size: 14 residues. Assay: immunoSEQ multiplex PCR; the TCRdb copy retains only in-frame clones and omits some. This table has more than 40,000 clones, roughly four fifths appearing once. Specified time point: pretreatment peripheral blood. Comment on this clone: Its antigen is undetermined.

The sample consisted of PBMCs, taken around atezolizumab (anti-PD-L1) treatment. This TCR was recovered from a man aged 50-60 years with urothelial cancer. V is TRBV6-5 and J is TRBJ2-7, with 8 bases aligning to TRBD1. As DNA, the CDR3 is TGTGCCAGCAGGCCCGGACAGGGCTGGTACGAGCAGTACTTC. It is translated as CASRPGQGWYEQYF.